Below are 21 T cell receptor beta chains sequenced from a single sample in a study of radiotherapy plus CTLA-4 blockade in lung cancer. Data came from immunoSEQ multiplex PCR; TCRdb stores just in-frame clones and leaves some out. The sample records 95,000 to 150,000 clones, about 87% being singletons. The specimen comprised peripheral blood, sampled from a patient treated with radiotherapy plus ipilimumab. All receptors come from a human donor with non-small cell lung cancer that progressed on radiotherapy plus ipilimumab.

This clone was seen just once. The CDR3 loop is CASSLVGRTSAYGYTF. The CDR3 DNA sequence: TGTGCCAGCAGCTTGGTGGGGCGGACGAGCGCTTATGGCTACACCTTC. The chain is built from TRBV5-4 and TRBJ1-2, with a tentative D call TRBD1 (5 bases). The V gene lost 0 bases and the J gene lost 5 bases, with 17 bases spanning the gap. Per the germline V gene, CDR1 is SGHNT and CDR2 is YYREEE (reference sequence). There are 16 residues in the CDR3.

The chain is built from TRBV5-6 and TRBJ1-1; maybe TRBD1 (5 bases). The CDR3 length is 13 residues. V was trimmed by 1 base and J by 7 bases, leaving 11 bases between them. CDR1 and CDR2 from the germline V gene are SGHDT and YYEEEE. The CDR3 DNA sequence: TGTGCCAGCAGCTTGTTAGGGGACGATGAAGCTTTCTTT. This sequence encodes CASSLLGDDEAFF. The full variable domain, completed using reference TRBV5-6 and TRBJ1-1, is DAGVTQSPTHLIKTRGQQVTLRCSPKSGHDTVSWYQQALGQGPQFIFQYYEEEERQRGNFPDRFSGHQFPNYSSELNVNALLLGDSALYLCASSLLGDDEAFFGQGTRLTVV.

The gene calls are TRBV10-1 and TRBJ2-1; the match to TRBD2 covers 13 bases. The V gene's germline CDR1 is WNHNN and CDR2 SYGVQD (reference sequence). The V and J ends lost 6 bases and 3 bases, in that order; junction bases with no gene match: 8. The CDR3 loop spans 17 amino acids. As DNA, the CDR3 is TGCGCCAGCAGGTCGGGACTAGCGGGAAAGAACTACAATGAGCAGTTCTTC. Translating it yields CASRSGLAGKNYNEQFF.

V gene TRBV7-9 combines with J gene TRBJ2-7, with 11 positions matching TRBD1. The CDR3 runs to 16 residues. V gave up 4 bases and J gave up 0 bases; unmatched junction bases: 5. In germline, CDR1 is SEHNR, CDR2 FQNEAQ (reference sequence). This CDR3 is CASSSPGTGGSYEQYF. The CDR3 DNA is TGTGCCAGCAGCTCTCCCGGGACAGGGGGCTCCTACGAGCAGTACTTC.

The V call is TRBV4-2, the J call TRBJ2-2; D gene ambiguous. The CDR3 has 15 amino acids. The ends were cut back, 2 bases at V and 4 bases at J, with 11 bases in the middle. Germline V CDR1 and CDR2: LGHNA, YNFKEQ. The CDR3 coding sequence is TGTGCCAGCAGCCAACCCCTCCCATCCACCGGGGAGCTGTTTTTT. Protein product: CASSQPLPSTGELFF.

The chain recombines TRBV4-1 with TRBJ1-1, with TRBD1 as a possible D gene (5 bases). The CDR3 runs to 14 residues. Germline values: CDR1 MGHRA, CDR2 YSYEKL. V lost 0 bases and J lost 10, with 15 bases in between. CDR3 coding DNA: TGCGCCAGCAGCCAAGACATCCAGGGATTTGGAGCTTTCTTT. Protein sequence: CASSQDIQGFGAFF.

V is TRBV7-3 and J is TRBJ2-7; 7 bases are shared with TRBD2. The CDR3 extends over 14 amino acids. Germline values: CDR1 SGHTA, CDR2 FQGTGA. V trimming: 2 bases; J trimming: 2 bases; junction bases outside the gene matches: 3. CDR3 in amino acids: CASSLGGSPYEQYF. CDR3 in DNA: TGTGCCAGCAGCTTAGGCGGGAGCCCCTACGAGCAGTACTTC.

This chain joins TRBV12-2 and TRBJ2-7; the table gives TRBD1 as D, unverified against the DNA. TRBV12-2 is a pseudogene locus. This CDR3 has 18 amino acids. The CDR3 DNA is TGTGCAAGTCGCCGATCAGCAGGGCCTTCGGATGCCTCCTACGAGCAGTACTTC. Amino acid sequence: CASRRSAGPSDASYEQYF.

This clone showed up just once. This chain connects TRBV25-1 to TRBJ2-1; D is perhaps TRBD2 (6 bases). The ends were cut back, 5 bases at V and 7 bases at J, with 18 bases in the middle. Germline CDR1 and CDR2: MGHDK and SYGVNS. CDR3 length: 15 residues. CDR3 loop: CASSREGLPFNEQFF. The CDR3 nucleotides are TGTGCCAGCAGTCGAGAGGGACTTCCATTTAATGAGCAGTTCTTC.

V and J are TRBV7-9 and TRBJ2-1, with 8 bases that match TRBD1. V was pared by 5 bases and J by 0 bases, with 9 bases of the junction left unmatched. CDR3 size: 17 residues. CDR1 and CDR2 (germline): SEHNR, FQNEAQ (reference sequence). The CDR3 DNA reads TGTGCCAGCAGCCATGGAGCAGGGGGCCTCTCCTACAATGAGCAGTTCTTC. Translated: CASSHGAGGLSYNEQFF.

This clone was counted a single time. This chain links TRBV7-2 with TRBJ2-1; D not certain. Germline lookup yields CDR1 SGHTA and CDR2 FQGNSA. Trimming stripped 5 bases from V and 4 bases from J, with 9 bases between. There are 13 residues in the CDR3. CDR3: CASSTPPYNEQFF. In DNA, the CDR3 is TGTGCCAGCAGCACGCCCCCTTACAATGAGCAGTTCTTC. Supplemented by reference TRBV7-2 and TRBJ2-1, the full variable domain reads GAGVSQSPSNKVTEKGKDVELRCDPISGHTALYWYRQSLGQGLEFLIYFQGNSAPDKSGLPSDRFSAERTGGSVSTLTIQRTQQEDSAVYLCASSTPPYNEQFFGPGTRLTVL.

As concerns this clone: Its ends do not fully match the called genes, so a read error is possible. The chain is built from TRBV11-2 and TRBJ2-5, with 8 bases matching TRBD1. This CDR3 has 18 amino acids. Germline CDR1 and CDR2: SGHAT and FQNNGV. In DNA form, the CDR3 reads TGTGCCAGCAGTCAGGGGGCACAGGGGGGCCATCTAAACCTTCCGTCAAACTTC. Its protein product is CASSQGAQGGHLNLPSNF. Full variable domain (rest looked up from reference TRBV11-2 and TRBJ2-5): EAGVAQSPRYKIIEKRQSVAFWCNPISGHATLYWYQQILGQGPKLLIQFQNNGVVDDSQLPKDRFSAERLKGVDSTLKIQPAKLEDSAVYLCASSQGAQGGHLNLPSNFGPGTRLLVL.

The V gene is TRBV2, the J gene TRBJ1-3; no definite D call. V was trimmed by 4 bases and J by 4 bases, leaving 11 bases between them. The CDR3 sequence is 14 residues long. The germline gives CDR1 SNHLY, CDR2 FYNNEI. The CDR3 is CASSGGRTGNTIYF. CDR3 DNA sequence: TGTGCCAGCAGTGGAGGCAGAACGGGAAACACCATATATTTT.

This clone was counted a few times. The rearrangement joins TRBV5-4 to TRBJ2-7; 12 bases fit TRBD2. There are 15 residues in the CDR3. Germline CDR1 is SGHNT and CDR2 is YYREEE (reference sequence). Losses at the gene ends were 4 bases for V and 2 bases for J; bases not matched to a gene: 4. CDR3 protein: CASSPTSGRTYEQYF. DNA of the CDR3: TGTGCCAGCAGCCCTACTAGCGGGAGGACCTACGAGCAGTACTTC.

The chain employs TRBV29-1 and TRBJ2-7; D remains unclear. The germline V gene has CDR1 SQVTM and CDR2 ANQGSEA. V was shortened by 1 base and J by 2 bases, with 9 bases between the two germline ends. The CDR3 loop spans 13 amino acids. CDR3: CSVEGETPYEQYF. The CDR3 DNA reads as TGCAGCGTTGAAGGGGAAACCCCCTACGAGCAGTACTTC.

The chain joins TRBV7-9 to TRBJ2-5; D tentatively reads TRBD1 or TRBD2 (6 bases each). This CDR3 contains 16 residues. CDR1 and CDR2 (germline): SEHNR, FQNEAQ (reference sequence). V was cut by 2 bases and J by 5 bases, with 18 bases left in between. The CDR3 coding sequence is TGTGCCAGCAGCTTAAGGGGGGCGGGCCACGGGGAGACCCAGTACTTC. It yields the protein CASSLRGAGHGETQYF.

The chain recombines TRBV6-5 with TRBJ1-1; tentatively, D is TRBD1 (5 bases). The V end was cut by 2 bases, the J end by 4 bases, with 11 bases between. This CDR3 spans 14 amino acids. The V gene's germline CDR1 is MNHEY and CDR2 SVGAGI. DNA of the CDR3: TGTGCCAGCAGTTACACGGGGGACGGCACTGAAGCTTTCTTT. Translated: CASSYTGDGTEAFF.

The genes are TRBV6-1 and TRBJ1-2, with no clear D. Germline loops: CDR1 MNHNS, CDR2 SASEGT. The ends were cut back, 6 bases at V and 8 bases at J, with 10 bases in the middle. This CDR3 region has 11 residues. The CDR3 nucleotides read TGTGCCAGCAGGGGGTTTGGGGGCTACACCTTC. Residues: CASRGFGGYTF.

The genes are TRBV13 and TRBJ2-1; unclear D gene. Germline V gene lookup returns CDR1 PRHDT and CDR2 FYEKMQ (reference sequence). The CDR3 is 15 amino acids. With 5 bases removed from V and 8 bases from J, the gap between germline ends came to 19 bases. The CDR3 nucleotides are TGTGCCAGCAGCCCACTGGCCCGGGCATCACATGAGCAGTTCTTC. Translation: CASSPLARASHEQFF.

The CDR3: CASSIDTSGTGTEAFF. The CDR3 DNA reads TGTGCCAGTAGTATAGATACTTCCGGGACGGGCACTGAAGCTTTCTTT. This chain links TRBV19 with TRBJ1-1; D possibly corresponds to TRBD1 (5 bases). Deletions cut 0 bases from V and 4 bases from J, with 15 bases between. The CDR3 has 16 amino acids. CDR1 is LNHDA, CDR2 SQIVND, per germline (reference sequence).

The J gene is TRBJ1-1, the V gene TRBV5-6; D gene uncertain. The germline V and J ends were trimmed by 4 bases and 1 base, with 14 bases remaining between them. This CDR3 spans 15 amino acids. Germline CDR1 and CDR2: SGHDT and YYEEEE. The CDR3 coding sequence is TGTGCCAGCAGCCCCTTCGGACTGGGGAACACTGAAGCTTTCTTT. Translating gives CASSPFGLGNTEAFF.